This entry lists 18 T cell receptor beta chains sequenced from one sample in a study of human T cells and chemical hapten exposure. The time point denotes: patch test 1, 2 weeks after DPC sensitization. As to treatment: therapeutic diphenylcyclopropenone sensitization with weekly scalp DPC. TCRdb passed the RACE reads through MiXCR, listing each CDR3 protein once. Among approximately 80,000 distinct CDR3 sequences listed, approximately 11% were seen once. The input for sequencing was whole blood, taken in connection with sensitization to the hapten diphenylcyclopropenone (DPC). Receptor source: a woman aged 50 to 65 with alopecia areata. Some clones in this sample may be carry-over from other donors' samples.

The rearrangement joins TRBV15 to TRBJ2-2; D is ambiguous. The germline gives CDR1 LNHNV, CDR2 YYDKDF (reference sequence). V lost 4 bases and J lost 5, with 17 bases in between. The CDR3 contains 16 residues. In DNA form, the CDR3 reads TGTGCCACCAGCAAAAAGCTTCAAAGTCGGACCGGGGAGCTGTTTTTT. Encoded protein: CATSKKLQSRTGELFF.

This clonotype was observed a few times. The chain recombines TRBV29-1 with TRBJ2-5; the D gene is possibly TRBD2 (6 bases). This CDR3 spans 15 amino acids. Germline V lookup: CDR1 SQVTM, CDR2 ANQGSEA. Trimming removed 1 base at V and 4 bases at J, with 16 bases between. The CDR3 loop reads CSVEVAASGRETQYF. In DNA form, the CDR3 reads TGCAGCGTTGAAGTAGCGGCCTCAGGACGAGAGACCCAGTACTTC.

Written as DNA, the CDR3 is TGTGCCAGCAGCAAAAGTGACAGGGTGAATCAGCCCCAGCATTTT. It is translated as CASSKSDRVNQPQHF. The rearrangement uses TRBV2 and TRBJ1-5; 7 bases map to TRBD1. Germline values: CDR1 SNHLY, CDR2 FYNNEI. J lost 4 bases, V lost 6 bases, and 9 bases had no gene match. CDR3 length: 15 residues.

The chain is built from TRBV3-1 and TRBJ2-1; 15 nucleotides agree with TRBD2. Looked up from germline, CDR1 is LGHDT and CDR2 is YNNKEL (reference sequence). The CDR3 is 21 residues long. Unmatched junction bases numbered 12, after V lost 0 bases and J lost 3 bases. This CDR3 reads CASSQEGLAGGQITDYNEQFF. The CDR3 DNA follows: TGTGCCAGCAGCCAAGAGGGACTAGCGGGAGGCCAGATAACCGACTACAATGAGCAGTTCTTC.

The chain employs TRBV20-1 and TRBJ2-2; tentatively, D is TRBD2 (6 bases). The CDR3 loop spans 15 amino acids. The germline CDR1 and CDR2 sequences are DFQATT and SNEGSKA (reference sequence). Between the trimmed V and J ends, which lost 6 bases and 4 bases, there was a span of 18 bases. This CDR3 is CSAKTGLGVTGELFF. DNA for the CDR3: TGCAGTGCGAAGACGGGACTCGGCGTCACCGGGGAGCTGTTTTTT.

V is TRBV25-1 and J is TRBJ2-3; 10 positions agree with TRBD1. Germline CDR1 MGHDK, CDR2 SYGVNS. CDR3 length: 14 residues. V lost 4 bases and J lost 6; bases outside the gene matches: 4. The CDR3 nucleotides are TGTGCCAGCAGTGGCCGGACAGGGGGTGATACGCAGTATTTT. Translating it yields CASSGRTGGDTQYF.

This chain connects TRBV29-1 to TRBJ2-7; 7 bases align to TRBD1. Germline trimming cut 7 bases from V and 3 bases from J; bases unmatched to any gene: 6. The CDR3 loop spans 12 amino acids. CDR1 SQVTM and CDR2 ANQGSEA come from the germline V gene. The CDR3 bases are TGCAGCGCCCGACAGGGAAACTACGAGCAGTACTTC. Translated: CSARQGNYEQYF.

This clonotype was counted ten times or more. The rearrangement uses TRBV3-1 and TRBJ1-2, with TRBD1 matching 10 bases. V lost 5 bases and J lost 1; bases outside the gene matches: 10. Germline assignment: CDR1 LGHDT and CDR2 YNNKEL (reference sequence). The CDR3 is made up of 17 amino acids. The CDR3 sequence is CASSTRQGARINYGYTF. The CDR3, as DNA: TGTGCCAGCAGCACCCGACAGGGGGCTAGGATTAACTATGGCTACACCTTC.

This clonotype was seen at least ten times. The gene calls are TRBV6-1 and TRBJ2-7; TRBD2 matches at 7 bases. Germline assignment: CDR1 MNHNS and CDR2 SASEGT. V trimming: 8 bases; J trimming: 6 bases; junction bases outside the gene matches: 13. This CDR3 is built from 14 residues. CDR3 sequence: CASRVGSGGGEQYF. In nucleotides, the CDR3 is TGTGCCAGCCGCGTTGGATCGGGGGGAGGCGAGCAGTACTTC.

Many counts were recorded for this clonotype. The chain uses TRBV6-5 and TRBJ1-5; 10 bases map to TRBD1. V was pared by 6 bases and J by 5 bases, with 4 bases of the junction left unmatched. In germline, CDR1 is MNHEY, CDR2 SVGAGI. The CDR3 extends over 14 amino acids. CDR3 loop: CASRKGQGDQPQHF. CDR3 in DNA: TGTGCCAGCAGAAAAGGACAGGGGGATCAGCCCCAGCATTTT.

This clonotype was detected ten times or more. The chain joins TRBV12-3 or TRBV12-4 to TRBJ2-3, with TRBD2 matching 9 bases. This CDR3 is built from 15 residues. Trimming cost V 6 bases and J 4 bases; bases outside gene matches: 8. In DNA form, the CDR3 reads TGTGCCAGCAGCCGGCGGGGCGGGGGGGCAGATACGCAGTATTTT. Its protein product is CASSRRGGGADTQYF.

Only a few counts were recorded for this clonotype. This chain connects TRBV6-6 to TRBJ2-3; 10 nucleotides line up with TRBD2. Germline V gene sequence: CDR1 MNHNY, CDR2 SVGAGI (reference sequence). The length of the CDR3 is 16 residues. After removal of 5 bases from V and 4 bases from J, the junction contained 9 bases not matched to a gene. The CDR3: CASSRSGGIVPDTQYF. CDR3 coding DNA: TGTGCCAGCAGTCGTAGCGGGGGGATAGTCCCAGATACGCAGTATTTT.

This clonotype was observed at least ten times. This chain links TRBV28 with TRBJ2-4; the match to TRBD2 covers 14 bases. The CDR3 is made up of 15 amino acids. The germline CDR1 and CDR2 sequences are MDHEN and SYDVKM. Unmatched junction bases numbered 7, after V lost 6 bases and J lost 9 bases. CDR3 amino acids: CASRLGTSGSSIQYF. For the CDR3, the DNA is TGTGCCAGCAGACTAGGGACTAGCGGGAGTTCCATTCAGTACTTC. Using reference TRBV28 and TRBJ2-4 for the parts outside the CDR3, the full variable domain is DVKVTQSSRYLVKRTGEKVFLECVQDMDHENMFWYRQDPGLGLRLIYFSYDVKMKEKGDIPEGYSVSREKKERFSLILESASTNQTSMYLCASRLGTSGSSIQYFGAGTRLSVL.

On this clonotype: With a much larger clone just one base away, this may be a read error. The chain carries TRBV20-1 and TRBJ2-7, with 7 bases fitting TRBD1. The CDR3 covers 12 residues. In germline, CDR1 is DFQATT, CDR2 SNEGSKA (reference sequence). After removal of 8 bases from V and 3 bases from J, the junction contained 7 bases not matched to a gene. The CDR3 coding sequence is TGCAGTCCTGGACAGGCTTTCTACGAGCAGTACTTC. The encoded protein is CSPGQAFYEQYF.

V is TRBV20-1 and J is TRBJ2-3, with TRBD1 identical over 8 bases. This CDR3 comprises 14 residues. Germline loops: CDR1 DFQATT, CDR2 SNEGSKA (reference sequence). The junction had 9 bases not matched to a gene; V was cut back by 6 bases and J by 4 bases. The CDR3 sequence: CSAPDRGISDTQYF. The CDR3 DNA is TGCAGTGCCCCCGACAGGGGAATATCAGATACGCAGTATTTT.

This chain connects TRBV4-1 to TRBJ2-3; no reliable D call. CDR1 and CDR2 from the germline V gene are MGHRA and YSYEKL. The CDR3 runs 19 residues. V shed 5 bases and J shed 4 bases, with 28 bases lying between them. CDR3 in DNA: TGCGCCAGCAGCTCTCCCGACGGAAGCGCGGTTGTATTCCCAGATACGCAGTATTTT. This gives the protein CASSSPDGSAVVFPDTQYF.

This clonotype was seen many times. The chain recombines TRBV3-1 with TRBJ2-7, with no clear D. V was clipped by 1 base and J by 3 bases, with 7 bases between them. The CDR3 runs to 13 residues. Looked up from germline, CDR1 is LGHDT and CDR2 is YNNKEL (reference sequence). DNA for the CDR3: TGTGCCAGCAGCCAAGTCCCCGGCTACGAGCAGTACTTC. It encodes CASSQVPGYEQYF.

This clonotype has a handful of counts. This chain links TRBV7-9 with TRBJ1-5; the D is unclear. Deletions cut 2 bases from V and 3 bases from J, with 8 bases between. The CDR3 loop spans 14 amino acids. Germline V gene lookup returns CDR1 SEHNR and CDR2 FQNEAQ (reference sequence). CDR3: CASSLSGNNQPQHF. Here the CDR3 DNA reads TGTGCCAGCAGCTTATCCGGGAACAATCAGCCCCAGCATTTT.